A single sample gave rise to the 9 T cell receptor beta chains below, sequenced in a study of shared clonotypes between healthy human individuals. Sequencing was performed with immunoSEQ multiplex PCR; in TCRdb, only in-frame clones are kept and a portion is missing. The table lists around 600,000 clones, less than 98% of them singletons. The sample was naive CD4+ T cells sorted from blood. The subset is: CD45RA+ positively selected. The receptor source for this set is a woman aged 25-40 years in good health.

The chain is built from TRBV18 and TRBJ1-3, with 9 bases identical to TRBD1. CDR1 and CDR2 from the germline V gene are KGHSH and LQKENI. This CDR3 contains 18 residues. Trimming cost V 1 base and J 2 bases; bases outside gene matches: 9. This CDR3 reads CASSPLVDRGVPGNTIYF. The CDR3 bases are TGTGCCAGCTCACCACTAGTCGACAGGGGGGTTCCTGGAAACACCATATATTTT.

The chain carries TRBV7-8 and TRBJ2-1; 10 bases match TRBD2. Germline V gene data show CDR1 as SGHVS and CDR2 as FQNEAQ. With V trimmed by 4 bases and J by 5 bases, 2 bases remained unmatched. This CDR3 contains 14 residues. This CDR3 is CASSSGLADNEQFF. DNA for the CDR3: TGTGCCAGCAGCTCCGGACTAGCGGACAATGAGCAGTTCTTC.

The chain has TRBV5-1 and TRBJ2-7, with TRBD2 matching 16 bases. The J segment lost 3 bases and the V segment lost 4 bases, leaving 10 bases of the junction unmatched. The CDR3 has 18 amino acids. Looked up from germline, CDR1 is SGHRS and CDR2 is YFSETQ. The CDR3 DNA is TGCGCCAGCAGCCCTCACGGGACTAGCGGGAGGGAAGGCTACGAGCAGTACTTC. Translating it yields CASSPHGTSGREGYEQYF. Together with reference TRBV5-1 and TRBJ2-7, the CDR3 gives the full variable domain: KAGVTQTPRYLIKTRGQQVTLSCSPISGHRSVSWYQQTPGQGLQFLFEYFSETQRNKGNFPGRFSGRQFSNSRSEMNVSTLELGDSALYLCASSPHGTSGREGYEQYFGPGTRLTVT.

Only one count was recorded for this clone. The V and J genes are TRBV11-3 and TRBJ2-5; D may match TRBD1 or TRBD2 (7 bases each). CDR3 length equals 14 residues. Deletions cut 11 bases from V and 1 base from J, with 17 bases between. Germline V gene data show CDR1 as SGHNT and CDR2 as YENEEA. The chain's CDR3 is CALQGQRGQETQYF. The CDR3 nucleotides read TGTGCCCTACAGGGGCAGCGGGGCCAAGAGACCCAGTACTTC.

The chain recombines TRBV7-9 with TRBJ2-1, with TRBD2 matching over 12 bases. Germline values: CDR1 SEHNR, CDR2 FQNEAQ (reference sequence). The CDR3 covers 14 residues. With V trimmed by 6 bases and J by 15 bases, 12 bases remained unmatched. This CDR3 reads CASRRLAGEDRGFF. CDR3 in DNA: TGTGCCAGCAGGCGACTAGCGGGAGAGGATCGTGGGTTCTTC.

This chain uses TRBV6-1 with TRBJ2-1; D is unclear. The V and J ends lost 6 bases and 3 bases respectively, with 9 bases between them. The germline CDR1 and CDR2 sequences are MNHNS and SASEGT. The CDR3 spans 13 residues. The DNA for the CDR3 is TGTGCCAGCAGGCCCAACCACTACAATGAGCAGTTCTTC. It specifies CASRPNHYNEQFF.

CDR3 DNA: TGTGCCAGCAGCTTATACGCAGGGGGCACCTACGAGCAGTACTTC. It yields the protein CASSLYAGGTYEQYF. The chain combines TRBV7-3 with TRBJ2-7; TRBD1 agrees at 8 bases. The germline V gene encodes CDR1 SGHTA and CDR2 FQGTGA. This CDR3 comprises 15 residues. V lost 2 bases, J lost 2 bases, and 5 bases stayed unmatched.

The chain joins TRBV6-5 to TRBJ2-7; D unclear. CDR3 length equals 14 residues. V was trimmed by 0 bases and J by 4 bases, leaving 10 bases between them. Per the germline V gene, CDR1 is MNHEY and CDR2 is SVGAGI. The CDR3, as DNA: TGTGCCAGCAGTTACTCGGATCCTCATTACGAGCAGTACTTC. This encodes CASSYSDPHYEQYF.

CDR3 in amino acids: CASSTRDRSYEQYF. The CDR3 DNA reads as TGTGCCAGCAGCACCCGGGACAGATCCTACGAGCAGTACTTC. The rearrangement links TRBV5-4 to TRBJ2-7, with 7 bases identical to TRBD1. This CDR3 is built from 14 residues. Germline CDR1 reads SGHNT; CDR2 reads YYREEE (reference sequence). V trimming: 4 bases; J trimming: 1 base; junction bases outside the gene matches: 5. Together with reference TRBV5-4 and TRBJ2-7, the CDR3 gives the full variable domain: ETGVTQSPTHLIKTRGQQVTLRCSSQSGHNTVSWYQQALGQGPQFIFQYYREEENGRGNFPPRFSGLQFPNYSSELNVNALELDDSALYLCASSTRDRSYEQYFGPGTRLTVT.